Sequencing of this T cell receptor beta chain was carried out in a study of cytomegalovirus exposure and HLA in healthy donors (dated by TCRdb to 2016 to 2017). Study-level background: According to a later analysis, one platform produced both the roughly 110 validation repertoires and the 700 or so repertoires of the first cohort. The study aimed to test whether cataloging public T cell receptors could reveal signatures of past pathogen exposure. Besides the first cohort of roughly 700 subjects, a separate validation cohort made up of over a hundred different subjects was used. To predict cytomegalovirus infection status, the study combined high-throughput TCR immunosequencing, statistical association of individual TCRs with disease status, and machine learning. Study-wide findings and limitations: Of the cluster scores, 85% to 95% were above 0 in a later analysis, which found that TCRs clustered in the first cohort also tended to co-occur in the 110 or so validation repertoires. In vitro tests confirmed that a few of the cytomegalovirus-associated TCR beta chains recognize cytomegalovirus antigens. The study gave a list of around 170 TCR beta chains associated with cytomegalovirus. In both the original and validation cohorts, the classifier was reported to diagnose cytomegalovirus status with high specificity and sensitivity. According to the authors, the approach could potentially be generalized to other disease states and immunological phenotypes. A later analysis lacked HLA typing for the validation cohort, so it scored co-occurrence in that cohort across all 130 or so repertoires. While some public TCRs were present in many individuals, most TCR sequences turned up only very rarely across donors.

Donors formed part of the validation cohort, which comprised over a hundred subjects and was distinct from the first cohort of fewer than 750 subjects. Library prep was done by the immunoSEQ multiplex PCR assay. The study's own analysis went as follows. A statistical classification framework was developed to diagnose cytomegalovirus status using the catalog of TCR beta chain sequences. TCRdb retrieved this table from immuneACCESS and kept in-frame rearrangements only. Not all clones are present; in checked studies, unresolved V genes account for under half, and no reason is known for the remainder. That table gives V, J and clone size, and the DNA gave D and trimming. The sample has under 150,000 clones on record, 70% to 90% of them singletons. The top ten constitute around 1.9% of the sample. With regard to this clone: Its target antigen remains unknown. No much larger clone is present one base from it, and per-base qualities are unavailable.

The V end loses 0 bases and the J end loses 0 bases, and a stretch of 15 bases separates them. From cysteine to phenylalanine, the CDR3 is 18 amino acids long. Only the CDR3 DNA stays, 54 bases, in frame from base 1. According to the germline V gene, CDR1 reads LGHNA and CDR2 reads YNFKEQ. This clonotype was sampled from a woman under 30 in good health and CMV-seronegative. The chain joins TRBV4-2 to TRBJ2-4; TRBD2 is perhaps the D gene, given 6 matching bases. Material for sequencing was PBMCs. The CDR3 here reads CASSQDLGGRLAKNIQYF. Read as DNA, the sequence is TGTGCCAGCAGCCAAGATTTGGGGGGACGTCTAGCCAAAAACATTCAGTACTTC.